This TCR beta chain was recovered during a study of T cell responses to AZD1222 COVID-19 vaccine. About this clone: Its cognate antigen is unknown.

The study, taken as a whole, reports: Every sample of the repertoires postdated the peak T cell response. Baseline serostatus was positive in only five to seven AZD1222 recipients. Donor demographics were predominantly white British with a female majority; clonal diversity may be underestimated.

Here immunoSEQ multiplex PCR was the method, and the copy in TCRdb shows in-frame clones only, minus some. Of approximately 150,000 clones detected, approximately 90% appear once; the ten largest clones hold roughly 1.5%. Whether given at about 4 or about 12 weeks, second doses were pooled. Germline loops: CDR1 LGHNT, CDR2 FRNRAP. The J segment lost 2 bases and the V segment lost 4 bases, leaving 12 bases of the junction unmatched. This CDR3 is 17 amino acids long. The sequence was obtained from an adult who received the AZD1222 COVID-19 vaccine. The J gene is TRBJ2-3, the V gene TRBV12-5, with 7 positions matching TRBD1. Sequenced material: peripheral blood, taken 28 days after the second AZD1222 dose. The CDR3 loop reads CASGSGRTGQITDTQYF. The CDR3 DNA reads TGTGCTAGTGGTTCGGGACGGACAGGTCAAATCACAGATACGCAGTATTTT.